This T cell receptor (beta chain) derives from a study of OX40 agonist ivuxolimab in advanced cancers. Background on the study: Patients receiving dose escalation had hepatocellular carcinoma, melanoma, renal cell or head and neck cancer. The dose-escalation cohort was roughly 83% male, with a mean age of about 60 years, ranging about 23 to 80.

General study findings and limits: Expanded clones were, on average, more numerous among CD8+ T cells than CD4+.

The J segment lost 5 bases and the V segment lost 7 bases, leaving 15 bases of the junction unmatched. CDR1 is MGHDK and CDR2 is SYGVNS in the germline V gene. The CDR3 extends over 16 amino acids. Details on this clone: Its antigen is currently unknown.

This table comes from immunoSEQ multiplex PCR, and its TCRdb copy is limited to in-frame clones, with some not included. The repertoire holds about 91,000 clones, with roughly 85% as singletons. This chain connects TRBV25-1 to TRBJ2-7, with 9 bases matching TRBD1. The receptor was isolated from an adult with an advanced solid tumor such as melanoma, head and neck, liver or kidney cancer. Source: CD4+ or CD8+ T cells sorted from blood, taken in a trial of the OX40 agonist ivuxolimab. The CDR3 DNA is TGTGCCAGCACCGATCCCCCGCGGACAGGGGACCACGAGCAGTACTTC. Translated, it gives CASTDPPRTGDHEQYF.